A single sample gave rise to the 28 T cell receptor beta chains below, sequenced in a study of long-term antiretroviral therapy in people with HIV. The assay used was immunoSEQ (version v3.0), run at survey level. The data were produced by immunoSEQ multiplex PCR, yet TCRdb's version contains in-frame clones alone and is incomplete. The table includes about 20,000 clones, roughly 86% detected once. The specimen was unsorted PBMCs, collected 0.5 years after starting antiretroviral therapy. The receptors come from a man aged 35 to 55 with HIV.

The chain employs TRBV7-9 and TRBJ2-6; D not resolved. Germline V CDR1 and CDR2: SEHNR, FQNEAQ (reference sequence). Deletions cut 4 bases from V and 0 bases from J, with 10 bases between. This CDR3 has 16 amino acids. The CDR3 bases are TGTGCCAGCAGCTCTGACTGGGGCTCTGGGGCCAACGTCCTGACTTTC. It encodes CASSSDWGSGANVLTF.

In nucleotides, the CDR3 is TGTGCCAGCAGCTTACAGCAGGCTACCTACGAGCAGTACTTC. This sequence encodes CASSLQQATYEQYF. The chain carries TRBV7-6 and TRBJ2-7; D remains ambiguous. The germline V and J ends were trimmed by 2 bases and 2 bases, with 10 bases remaining between them. CDR3 length equals 14 residues. CDR1 and CDR2 (germline): SGHVS, FNYEAQ.

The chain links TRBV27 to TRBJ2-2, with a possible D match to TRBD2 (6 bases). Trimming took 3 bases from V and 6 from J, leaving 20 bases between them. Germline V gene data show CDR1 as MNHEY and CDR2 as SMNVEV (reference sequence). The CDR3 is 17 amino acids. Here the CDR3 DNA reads TGTGCCAGCAGTTTCCTCCCTAGCGTCGGAGGAGCCGGGGAGCTGTTTTTT. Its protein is CASSFLPSVGGAGELFF.

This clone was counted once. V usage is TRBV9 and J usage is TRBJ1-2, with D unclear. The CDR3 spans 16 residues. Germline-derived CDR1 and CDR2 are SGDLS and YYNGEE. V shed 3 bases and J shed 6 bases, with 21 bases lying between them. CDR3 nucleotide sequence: TGTGCCAGCAGCGGGACCAAGAATCCAGGAGCGGATGGCTACACCTTC. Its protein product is CASSGTKNPGADGYTF.

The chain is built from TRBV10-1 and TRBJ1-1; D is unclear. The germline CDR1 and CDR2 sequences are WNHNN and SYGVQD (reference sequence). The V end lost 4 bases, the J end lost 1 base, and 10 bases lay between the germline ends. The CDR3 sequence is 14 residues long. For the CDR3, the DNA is TGCGCCAGCAGTGGGGAGAAGGGGAACACTGAAGCTTTCTTT. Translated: CASSGEKGNTEAFF.

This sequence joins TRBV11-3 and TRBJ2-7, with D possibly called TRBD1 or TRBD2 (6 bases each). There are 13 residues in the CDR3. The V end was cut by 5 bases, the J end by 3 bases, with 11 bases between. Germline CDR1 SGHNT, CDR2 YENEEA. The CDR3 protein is CASSLRGGYEQYF. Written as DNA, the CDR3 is TGTGCCAGCAGCCTCAGGGGAGGCTACGAGCAGTACTTC.

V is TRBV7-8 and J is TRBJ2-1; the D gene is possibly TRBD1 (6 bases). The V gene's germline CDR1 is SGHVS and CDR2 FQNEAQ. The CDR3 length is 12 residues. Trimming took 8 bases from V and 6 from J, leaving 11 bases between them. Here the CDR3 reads CASATGSNEQFF. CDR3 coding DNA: TGTGCCAGCGCAACAGGGTCCAATGAGCAGTTCTTC.

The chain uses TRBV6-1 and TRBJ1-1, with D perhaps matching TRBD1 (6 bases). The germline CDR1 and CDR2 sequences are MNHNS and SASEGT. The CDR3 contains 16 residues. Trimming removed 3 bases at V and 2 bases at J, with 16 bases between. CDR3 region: CASSDWGGGENTEAFF. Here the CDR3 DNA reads TGTGCCAGCAGTGACTGGGGGGGCGGAGAAAACACTGAAGCTTTCTTT.

The CDR3 loop is CASSGQFRYSEQYF. CDR3 sequence (DNA): TGTGCCAGCAGTGGACAGTTTAGGTATAGCGAGCAGTACTTC. The chain combines TRBV2 with TRBJ2-7, with D possibly TRBD1 on 5 matching bases. V was cut by 4 bases and J by 6 bases, with 16 bases left in between. CDR1 and CDR2 from the germline V gene are SNHLY and FYNNEI. The CDR3 has 14 amino acids.

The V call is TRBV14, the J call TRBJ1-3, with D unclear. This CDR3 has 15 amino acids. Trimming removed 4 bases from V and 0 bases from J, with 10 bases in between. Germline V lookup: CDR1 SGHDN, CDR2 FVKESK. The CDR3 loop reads CASSPEPISGNTIYF. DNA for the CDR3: TGTGCCAGCAGCCCCGAACCCATCTCTGGAAACACCATATATTTT.

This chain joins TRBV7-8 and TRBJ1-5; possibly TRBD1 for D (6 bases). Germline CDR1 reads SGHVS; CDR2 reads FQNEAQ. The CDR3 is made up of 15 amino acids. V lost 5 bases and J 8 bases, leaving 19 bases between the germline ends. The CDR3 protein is CASSPKQGFVEPQHF. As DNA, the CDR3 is TGTGCCAGCAGCCCGAAACAGGGATTTGTTGAGCCCCAGCATTTT.

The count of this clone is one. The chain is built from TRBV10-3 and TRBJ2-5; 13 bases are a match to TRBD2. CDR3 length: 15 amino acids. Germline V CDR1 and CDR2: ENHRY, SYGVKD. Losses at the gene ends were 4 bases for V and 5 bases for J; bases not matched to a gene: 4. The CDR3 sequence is CAISVTSGGAETQYF. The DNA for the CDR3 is TGTGCCATCAGTGTTACTAGCGGGGGGGCCGAGACCCAGTACTTC.

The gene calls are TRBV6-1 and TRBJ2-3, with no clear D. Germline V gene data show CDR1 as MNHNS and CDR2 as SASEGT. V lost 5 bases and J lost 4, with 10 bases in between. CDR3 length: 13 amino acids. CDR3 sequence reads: CASSLVIADTQYF. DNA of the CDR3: TGTGCCAGCAGTCTAGTTATCGCAGATACGCAGTATTTT.

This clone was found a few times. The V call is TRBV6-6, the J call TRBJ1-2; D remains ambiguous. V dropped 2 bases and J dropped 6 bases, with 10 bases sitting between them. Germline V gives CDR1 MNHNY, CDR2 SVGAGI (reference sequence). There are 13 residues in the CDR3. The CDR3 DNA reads TGTGCCAGCAGTTACGGAACGAGCGATGGCTACACCTTC. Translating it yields CASSYGTSDGYTF.

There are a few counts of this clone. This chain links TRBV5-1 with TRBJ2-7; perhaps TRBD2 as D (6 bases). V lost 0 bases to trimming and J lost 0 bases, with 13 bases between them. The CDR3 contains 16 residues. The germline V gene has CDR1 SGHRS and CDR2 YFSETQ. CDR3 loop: CASSLDGTGSSYEQYF. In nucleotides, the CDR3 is TGCGCCAGCAGCTTGGACGGGACTGGGAGCTCCTACGAGCAGTACTTC. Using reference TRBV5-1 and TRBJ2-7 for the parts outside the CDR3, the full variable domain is KAGVTQTPRYLIKTRGQQVTLSCSPISGHRSVSWYQQTPGQGLQFLFEYFSETQRNKGNFPGRFSGRQFSNSRSEMNVSTLELGDSALYLCASSLDGTGSSYEQYFGPGTRLTVT.

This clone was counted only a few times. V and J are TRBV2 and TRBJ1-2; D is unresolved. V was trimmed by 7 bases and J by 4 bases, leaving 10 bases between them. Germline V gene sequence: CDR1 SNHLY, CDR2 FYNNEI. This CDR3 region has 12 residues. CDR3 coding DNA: TGTGCCAGCAAAGGGATCCTCTATGGCTACACCTTC. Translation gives CASKGILYGYTF.

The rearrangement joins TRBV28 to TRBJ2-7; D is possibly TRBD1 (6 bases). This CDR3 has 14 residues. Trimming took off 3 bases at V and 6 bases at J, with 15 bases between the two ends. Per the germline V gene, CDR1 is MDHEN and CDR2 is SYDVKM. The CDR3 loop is CASSLAQGRGEQYF. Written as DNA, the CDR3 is TGTGCCAGCAGTTTGGCCCAGGGGCGAGGCGAGCAGTACTTC.

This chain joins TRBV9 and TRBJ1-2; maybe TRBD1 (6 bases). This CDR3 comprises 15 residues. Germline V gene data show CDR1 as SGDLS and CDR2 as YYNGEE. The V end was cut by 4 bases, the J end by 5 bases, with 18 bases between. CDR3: CASSPYSGTRYGYTF. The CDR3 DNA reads TGTGCCAGCAGCCCATACTCCGGGACAAGATATGGCTACACCTTC.

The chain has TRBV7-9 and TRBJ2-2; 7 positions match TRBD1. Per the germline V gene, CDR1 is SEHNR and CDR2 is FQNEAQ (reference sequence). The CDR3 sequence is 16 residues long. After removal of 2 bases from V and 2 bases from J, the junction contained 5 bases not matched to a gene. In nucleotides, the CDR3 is TGTGCCAGCAGCTTAATGGTAGGGGGCAACACCGGGGAGCTGTTTTTT. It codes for CASSLMVGGNTGELFF.

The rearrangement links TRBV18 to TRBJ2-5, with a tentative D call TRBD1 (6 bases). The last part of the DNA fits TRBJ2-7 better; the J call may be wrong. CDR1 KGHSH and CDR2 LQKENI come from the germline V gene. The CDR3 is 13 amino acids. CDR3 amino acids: CASSKDSSYEQYF. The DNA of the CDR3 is TGTGCCAGCTCAAAGGACAGCTCCTACGAGCAGTACTTC.

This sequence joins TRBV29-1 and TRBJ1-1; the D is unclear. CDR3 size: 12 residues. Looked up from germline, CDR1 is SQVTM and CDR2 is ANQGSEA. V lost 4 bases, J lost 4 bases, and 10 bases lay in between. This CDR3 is CSVARGTTEAFF. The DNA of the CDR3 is TGCAGCGTTGCGCGGGGTACCACTGAAGCTTTCTTT.

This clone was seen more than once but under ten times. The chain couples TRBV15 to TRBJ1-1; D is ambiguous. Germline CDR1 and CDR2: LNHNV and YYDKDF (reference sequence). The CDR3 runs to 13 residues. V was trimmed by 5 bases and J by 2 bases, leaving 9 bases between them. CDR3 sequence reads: CATSLTINTEAFF. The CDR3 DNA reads TGTGCCACCAGCTTGACAATTAACACTGAAGCTTTCTTT.

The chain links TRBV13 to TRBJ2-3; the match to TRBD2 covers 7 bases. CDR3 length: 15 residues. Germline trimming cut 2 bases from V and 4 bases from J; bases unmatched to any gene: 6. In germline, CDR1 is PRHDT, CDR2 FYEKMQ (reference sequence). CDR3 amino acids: CASSLSGLGPDTQYF. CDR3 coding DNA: TGTGCCAGCAGCTTAAGCGGACTAGGCCCAGATACGCAGTATTTT.

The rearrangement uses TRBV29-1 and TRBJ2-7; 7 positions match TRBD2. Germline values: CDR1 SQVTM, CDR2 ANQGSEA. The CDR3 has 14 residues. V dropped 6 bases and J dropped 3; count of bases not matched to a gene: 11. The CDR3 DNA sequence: TGCAGCGTGGAGACCGGGACTAACATCTACGAGCAGTACTTC. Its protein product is CSVETGTNIYEQYF.

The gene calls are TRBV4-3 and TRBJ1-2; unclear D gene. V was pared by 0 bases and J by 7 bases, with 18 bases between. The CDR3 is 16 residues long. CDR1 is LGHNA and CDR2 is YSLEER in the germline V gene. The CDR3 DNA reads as TGCGCCAGCAGCCAAGATCTTATAGGACGTCTTGTTGGCTACACCTTC. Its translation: CASSQDLIGRLVGYTF.

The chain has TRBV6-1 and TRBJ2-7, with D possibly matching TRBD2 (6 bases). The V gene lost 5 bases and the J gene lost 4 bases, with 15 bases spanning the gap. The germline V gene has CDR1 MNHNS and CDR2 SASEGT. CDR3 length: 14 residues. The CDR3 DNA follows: TGTGCCAGCAGTTCCGGGACTTCTCAATACGAGCAGTACTTC. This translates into CASSSGTSQYEQYF.

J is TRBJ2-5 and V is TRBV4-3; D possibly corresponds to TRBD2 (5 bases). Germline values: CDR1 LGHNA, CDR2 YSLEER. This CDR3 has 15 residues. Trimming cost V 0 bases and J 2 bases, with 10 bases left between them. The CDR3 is CASSQDGVAQETQYF. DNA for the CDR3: TGCGCCAGCAGCCAAGATGGGGTAGCGCAAGAGACCCAGTACTTC.

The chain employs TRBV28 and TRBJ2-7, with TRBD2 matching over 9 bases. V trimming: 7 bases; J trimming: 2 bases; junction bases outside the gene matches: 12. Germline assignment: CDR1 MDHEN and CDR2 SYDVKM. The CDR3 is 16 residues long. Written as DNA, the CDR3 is TGTGCCAGCAATGTGGTTTTCGGGACTAGCACCTACGAGCAGTACTTC. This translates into CASNVVFGTSTYEQYF. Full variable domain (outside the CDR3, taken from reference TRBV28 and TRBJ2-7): DVKVTQSSRYLVKRTGEKVFLECVQDMDHENMFWYRQDPGLGLRLIYFSYDVKMKEKGDIPEGYSVSREKKERFSLILESASTNQTSMYLCASNVVFGTSTYEQYFGPGTRLTVT.